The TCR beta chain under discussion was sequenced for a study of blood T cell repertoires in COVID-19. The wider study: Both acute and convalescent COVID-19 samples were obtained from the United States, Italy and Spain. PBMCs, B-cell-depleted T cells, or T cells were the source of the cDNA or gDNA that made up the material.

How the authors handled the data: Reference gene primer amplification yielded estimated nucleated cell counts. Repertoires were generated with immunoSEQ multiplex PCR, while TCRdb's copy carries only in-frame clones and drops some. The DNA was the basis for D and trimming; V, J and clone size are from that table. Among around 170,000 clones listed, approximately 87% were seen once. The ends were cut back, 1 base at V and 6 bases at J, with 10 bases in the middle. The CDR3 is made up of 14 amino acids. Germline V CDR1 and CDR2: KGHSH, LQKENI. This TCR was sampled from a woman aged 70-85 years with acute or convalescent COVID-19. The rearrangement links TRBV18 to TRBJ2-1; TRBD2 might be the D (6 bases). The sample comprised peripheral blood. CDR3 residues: CASSPRDSVNEQFF. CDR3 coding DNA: TGTGCCAGCTCACCACGGGACTCAGTCAATGAGCAGTTCTTC.